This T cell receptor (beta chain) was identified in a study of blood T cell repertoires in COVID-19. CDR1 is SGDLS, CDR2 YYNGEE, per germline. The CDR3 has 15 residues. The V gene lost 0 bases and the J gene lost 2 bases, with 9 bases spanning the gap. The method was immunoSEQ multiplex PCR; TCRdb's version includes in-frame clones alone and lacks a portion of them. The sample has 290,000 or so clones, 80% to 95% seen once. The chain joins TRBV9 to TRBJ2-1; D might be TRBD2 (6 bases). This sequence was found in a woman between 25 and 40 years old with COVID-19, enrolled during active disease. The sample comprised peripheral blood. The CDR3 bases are TGTGCCAGCAGCGTAGCGGGAGTGGCCTACAATGAGCAGTTCTTC. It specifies CASSVAGVAYNEQFF.